Below, one TCR beta chain is given with its context. Its antigen is still unknown. This entry is derived from a study of cytomegalovirus exposure and HLA in healthy donors. Study summary: Unique TCRs numbering 75 million to 95 million, obtained from HLA-typed donors, made up an early data release.

V lost 2 bases to trimming and J lost 6 bases, with 10 bases between them. The CDR3 has 13 amino acids. CDR1 and CDR2 from the germline V gene are SGHTA and FQGNSA. The PCR was carried out with 60 Vbeta primers and 13 Jbeta primers. This table comes from immunoSEQ multiplex PCR, and its TCRdb copy is limited to in-frame clones, with some not included. The table has about 100,000 clones, roughly 80% seen once. Study-wide results and caveats: Trimming of TCR beta V- and J-genes showed a link, identified in a later analysis, to a missense DCLRE1C variant. Later analysis reportedly placed an Asian-associated ancestry cluster below the approximately 700-donor mean in N-insertions.

The source is a male donor in good health and CMV-seropositive. The chain carries TRBV7-2 and TRBJ1-2; perhaps TRBD1 as D (5 bases). The sample was PBMCs. CDR3 protein: CASSLKPGNGYTF. The CDR3 region has the DNA TGTGCCAGCAGCTTAAAGCCAGGGAATGGCTACACCTTC.